Each of the 16 T cell receptor beta chains below was sequenced from the same sample in a study of patients and donors after allogeneic stem cell transplantation. TCRdb re-called the RT-PCR reads with MiXCR, one entry per CDR3 protein. The table records more than 150,000 distinct CDR3 sequences, roughly 40% of them present only once. The sequenced sample was blood, either unsorted or a sorted T cell fraction (not recorded which). The receptor source for this set is a human donor who was either an allogeneic HSCT recipient or a stem cell or donor lymphocyte infusion donor (not recorded which). It is not recorded whose cells these are; they may come from a transplant donor.

The chain links TRBV29-1 to TRBJ1-3; D unclear. V lost 4 bases and J lost 0, with 10 bases in between. Germline V gene sequence: CDR1 SQVTM, CDR2 ANQGSEA. This CDR3 region has 14 residues. CDR3 sequence reads: CSVVLGSSGNTIYF. The CDR3 nucleotides are TGCAGCGTTGTTCTGGGAAGCTCTGGAAACACCATATATTTT.

This chain connects TRBV4-1 to TRBJ2-1; D is uncertain. This CDR3 is 13 amino acids long. V was trimmed by 0 bases and J by 13 bases, leaving 13 bases between them. Germline assignment: CDR1 MGHRA and CDR2 YSYEKL. The CDR3, as DNA: TGCGCCAGCAGCCAAGAAGCAGCCATGAACCAGTTCTTC. Protein: CASSQEAAMNQFF.

This clonotype was observed a handful of times. In nucleotides, the CDR3 is TGTGCCAGCAGAACAGGGGATGGCTACACCTTC. This translates into CASRTGDGYTF. The chain employs TRBV12-3 or TRBV12-4 and TRBJ1-2, with 7 bases fitting TRBD1. This CDR3 region has 11 residues. Losses at the gene ends were 6 bases for V and 6 bases for J; bases not matched to a gene: 1.

This rearrangement joins TRBV6-2 or TRBV6-3 to TRBJ2-3; TRBD1 is a possible D gene (6 bases). This CDR3 region has 19 residues. V lost 1 base, J lost 5 bases, and 25 bases lay in between. Germline loops: CDR1 MNHEY, CDR2 SVGEGT. CDR3 amino acids: CASSYYLSDRALNLDTQYF. CDR3 coding DNA: TGTGCCAGCAGTTACTATCTCTCGGACAGAGCCTTGAACCTAGATACGCAGTATTTT.

The chain couples TRBV6-6 to TRBJ1-4; TRBD1 might be the D (6 bases). CDR1 MNHNY and CDR2 SVGAGI come from the germline V gene (reference sequence). There are 14 residues in the CDR3. Trimming shortened V by 8 bases and J by 5 bases, and 15 bases separated the two germline ends. As DNA, the CDR3 is TGTGCCAGCTCCCCCCCGGGGGGCAATGAAAAACTGTTTTTT. This sequence encodes CASSPPGGNEKLFF.

The genes are TRBV20-1 and TRBJ1-1; D is unresolved. This CDR3 is built from 15 residues. Trimming took 3 bases from V and 5 from J, leaving 19 bases between them. CDR1 and CDR2 (germline): DFQATT, SNEGSKA (reference sequence). The CDR3 sequence: CSASLTDPIRTEAFF. The CDR3, as DNA: TGCAGTGCTAGCCTCACGGACCCCATACGGACTGAAGCTTTCTTT.

This chain connects TRBV5-1 to TRBJ2-4, with 11 bases lining up with TRBD2. This CDR3 region has 17 residues. CDR1 SGHRS and CDR2 YFSETQ come from the germline V gene. With 4 bases clipped from V and 9 bases from J, the junction kept 15 bases outside the gene matches. As DNA, the CDR3 is TGCGCCAGCAGCCCCCTAGGTAGCGGGAGGGCCCCTGCCATTCAGTACTTC. It codes for CASSPLGSGRAPAIQYF.

The chain links TRBV12-3 or TRBV12-4 to TRBJ2-2; D is possibly TRBD1 (5 bases). CDR3 length: 13 residues. The V end lost 5 bases, the J end lost 6 bases, and 10 bases lay between the germline ends. The chain's CDR3 is CASSIRVAGELFF. The CDR3 DNA is TGTGCCAGCAGTATCAGGGTAGCCGGGGAGCTGTTTTTT.

This chain uses TRBV12-3 or TRBV12-4 with TRBJ2-1, with TRBD1 matching 11 bases. V was pared by 6 bases and J by 5 bases, with 6 bases of the junction left unmatched. The CDR3 sequence is 15 residues long. For the CDR3, the DNA is TGTGCCAGCAGCAAGGGACAGGGGGAAAACAATGAGCAGTTCTTC. This sequence encodes CASSKGQGENNEQFF.

The V call is TRBV7-8, the J call TRBJ2-1; TRBD2 aligns across 8 bases. V shed 1 base, J shed 1 base, and the junction held 3 bases outside the gene matches. The CDR3 is 16 amino acids. The germline CDR1 and CDR2 sequences are SGHVS and FQNEAQ. In DNA form, the CDR3 reads TGTGCCAGCAGCTTAGGGCCGGGAGGGTCCTACAATGAGCAGTTCTTC. As protein: CASSLGPGGSYNEQFF.

The gene calls are TRBV25-1 and TRBJ1-2; TRBD1 aligns across 11 bases. The CDR3 length is 13 residues. Per the germline V gene, CDR1 is MGHDK and CDR2 is SYGVNS. V was pared by 6 bases and J by 6 bases, with 3 bases of the junction left unmatched. CDR3 region: CASRPGQGDGYTF. In DNA, the CDR3 is TGTGCCAGCAGGCCGGGACAGGGGGATGGCTACACCTTC.

This sequence joins TRBV3-1 and TRBJ2-5; D uncertain. V dropped 4 bases and J dropped 1 base, with 10 bases sitting between them. From germline, CDR1 is LGHDT and CDR2 YNNKEL (reference sequence). The CDR3 consists of 14 residues. CDR3 amino acids: CASSPPSVQETQYF. CDR3 nucleotides: TGTGCCAGCAGCCCCCCAAGCGTCCAAGAGACCCAGTACTTC.

Only a few counts were recorded for this clonotype. This chain links TRBV5-1 with TRBJ1-1, with unresolved D. Trimming removed 3 bases from V and 2 bases from J, with 11 bases in between. The CDR3 spans 14 residues. The germline V gene has CDR1 SGHRS and CDR2 YFSETQ. The DNA for the CDR3 is TGCGCCAGCAGCTCCGCCCGAAGAAACACTGAAGCTTTCTTT. It encodes CASSSARRNTEAFF.

The chain is built from TRBV29-1 and TRBJ1-2; D not resolved. Deletions cut 3 bases from V and 1 base from J, with 6 bases between. This CDR3 comprises 12 residues. Looked up from germline, CDR1 is SQVTM and CDR2 is ANQGSEA. CDR3 region: CSVDRNNYGYTF. The CDR3 nucleotides read TGCAGCGTTGACAGGAATAACTATGGCTACACCTTC.

This clonotype appeared a few times. V is TRBV28 and J is TRBJ2-7; possibly TRBD2 for D (5 bases). V was pared by 3 bases and J by 6 bases, with 12 bases between. Germline values: CDR1 MDHEN, CDR2 SYDVKM. This CDR3 comprises 13 residues. CDR3: CASSLASRSEQYF. As DNA, the CDR3 is TGTGCCAGCAGTTTGGCTAGCAGAAGCGAGCAGTACTTC.

DNA for the CDR3: TGCAGTGCTAGAGCGTCAAGTAGCGAGGAAACCAAGCAGTTCTTC. This encodes CSARASSSEETKQFF. V gene TRBV20-1 combines with J gene TRBJ2-1; TRBD2 might be the D (5 bases). This CDR3 has 15 residues. Trimming cost V 1 base and J 11 bases, with 21 bases left between them. Germline values: CDR1 DFQATT, CDR2 SNEGSKA (reference sequence).